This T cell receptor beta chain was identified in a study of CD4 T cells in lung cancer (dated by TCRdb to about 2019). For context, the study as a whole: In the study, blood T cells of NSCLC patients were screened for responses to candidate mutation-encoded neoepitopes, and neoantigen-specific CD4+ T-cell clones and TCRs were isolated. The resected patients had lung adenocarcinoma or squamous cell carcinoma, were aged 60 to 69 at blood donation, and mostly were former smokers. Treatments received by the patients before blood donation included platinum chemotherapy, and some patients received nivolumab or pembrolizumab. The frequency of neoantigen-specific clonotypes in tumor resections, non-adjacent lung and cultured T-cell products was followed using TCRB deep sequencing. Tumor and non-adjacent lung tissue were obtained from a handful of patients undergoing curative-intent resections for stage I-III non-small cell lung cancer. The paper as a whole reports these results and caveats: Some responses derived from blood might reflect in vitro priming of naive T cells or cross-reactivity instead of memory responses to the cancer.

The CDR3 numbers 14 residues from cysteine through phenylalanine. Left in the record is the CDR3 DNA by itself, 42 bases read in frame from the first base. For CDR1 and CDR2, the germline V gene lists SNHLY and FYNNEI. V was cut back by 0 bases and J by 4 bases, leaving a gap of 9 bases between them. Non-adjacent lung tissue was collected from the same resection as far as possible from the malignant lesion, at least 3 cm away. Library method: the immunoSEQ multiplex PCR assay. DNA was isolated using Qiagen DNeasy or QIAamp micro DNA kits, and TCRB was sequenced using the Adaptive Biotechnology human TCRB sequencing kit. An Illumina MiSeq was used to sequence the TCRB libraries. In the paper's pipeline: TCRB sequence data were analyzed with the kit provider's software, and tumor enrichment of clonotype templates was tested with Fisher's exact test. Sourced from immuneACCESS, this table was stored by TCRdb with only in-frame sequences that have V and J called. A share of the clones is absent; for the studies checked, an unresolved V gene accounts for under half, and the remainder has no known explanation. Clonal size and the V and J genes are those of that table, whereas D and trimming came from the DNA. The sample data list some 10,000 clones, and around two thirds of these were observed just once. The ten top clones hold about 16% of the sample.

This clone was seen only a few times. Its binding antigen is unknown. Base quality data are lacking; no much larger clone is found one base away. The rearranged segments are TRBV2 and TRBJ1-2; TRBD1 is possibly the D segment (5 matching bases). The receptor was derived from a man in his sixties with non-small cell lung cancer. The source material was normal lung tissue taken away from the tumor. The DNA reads TGTGCCAGCAGTGAAGCGGGGACTTTCTATGGCTACACCTTC. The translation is CASSEAGTFYGYTF.